The entry below describes one T cell receptor (beta chain). Its antigen is unidentified. This entry comes from a study of T cell responses to AZD1222 COVID-19 vaccine. General study results and limits: Among vaccine-associated CD4 TCRs, coverage spanned spike, with dominance at 160-218 and 743-854.

Only in-frame clones appear in the TCRdb table, and some are missing; sequencing was by immunoSEQ multiplex PCR. The sample yields 130,000 or so clones, nearly 95% seen once. The sequenced sample was peripheral blood, obtained on day 0 of AZD1222 vaccination. This TCR derives from an adult in good health.

CDR3 protein: CASSQETGAGDTIYF. DNA of the CDR3: TGTGCCAGCAGCCAAGAGACAGGGGCGGGGGACACCATATATTTT. The chain is built from TRBV3-1 (or the pseudogene TRBV3-2) and TRBJ1-3; TRBD1 matches 8 bases. CDR1 is LGHDT, CDR2 YNNKEL, per germline (reference sequence). This CDR3 has 15 amino acids. Trimming took 0 bases from V and 8 from J; bases not matched to a gene: 6.